Here is one TCR beta chain with its context. The sample comes from a study of blood T cell repertoires in COVID-19. In the study overall: Acute-phase and convalescent COVID-19 samples originated in the United States, Italy and Spain.

Original processing notes: Scientists estimated how many nucleated cells there were by amplifying reference gene primers. Some clones are missing from TCRdb's copy, which holds only in-frame ones; the method was immunoSEQ multiplex PCR. V, J and clone size are those of that table, while D and trimming were read from the DNA. Among about 140,000 clones listed, approximately 84% were seen once. This clonotype was sampled from a human donor in a cohort sampled during active COVID-19. Sequences were obtained from peripheral blood.

CDR3 nucleotides: TGTGCCAGCAGTGGGGGAGCGGGGCAGTCCTACAATGAGCAGTTCTTC. It encodes CASSGGAGQSYNEQFF. This chain connects TRBV2 to TRBJ2-1, with 7 bases aligning to TRBD2. This CDR3 comprises 16 residues. Germline loops: CDR1 SNHLY, CDR2 FYNNEI. The trim removed 4 bases at V and 1 base at J, leaving 7 bases unmatched. The full variable domain, completed using reference TRBV2 and TRBJ2-1, is EPEVTQTPSHQVTQMGQEVILRCVPISNHLYFYWYRQILGQKVEFLVSFYNNEISEKSEIFDDQFSVERPDGSNFTLKIRSTKLEDSAMYFCASSGGAGQSYNEQFFGPGTRLTVL.